This note documents a single TCR beta chain sequence. The antigen remains undetermined. The CDR3 has 16 amino acids. Germline assignment: CDR1 DFQATT and CDR2 SNEGSKA (reference sequence). The entry originates in a study of CXCR3-negative and CXCR3-positive naive CD8 T cells. General observations from the study: For the naive subsets, surface CD5 was similar, and TCR strength was inferred from TRB CDR3 properties. CXCR3-positive naive cells had TRB CDR3s that were more hydrophobic than CXCR3-negative naive cells had. Freshly isolated PBMCs were used in most assays, given partial CXCR3 loss after freezing. Each naive subset displayed comparably high diversity, whereas memory CD8+ cells displayed much lower diversity.

5' RACE with UMI labels generated the TRB cDNA libraries. TCRdb reprocessed the 5' RACE reads and stores each CDR3 protein as one record, lacking DNA. The sample data list some 150,000 distinct CDR3 sequences. Naive CD8+ T cells were CD45RO-CCR7+CD27+CD95-. The J gene is TRBJ2-3, the V gene TRBV20-1; the TCRdb call, TRBD1, lacks DNA for checking. The sample consisted of naive CXCR3+ CD8+ T cells from blood. Subset meaning: CD45RO-CCR7+CD27+CD95- naive CD8+ T cells expressing CXCR3 (TNR3+). The sequence came from a human donor in good health. Some clones in this sample may be carry-over from other donors' samples. The CDR3 is CSARPITGVSTDTQYF.